The T cell receptor (beta chain) under discussion was sequenced for a study of cytomegalovirus exposure and HLA in healthy donors. General study findings and limits: The investigators catalogued 164 TCR beta chains as cytomegalovirus-associated. Reports showed the classifier diagnosing cytomegalovirus status with high specificity and sensitivity.

Libraries were prepared by immunoSEQ multiplex PCR; TCRdb keeps only in-frame clonotypes and omits some of them. The profile shows 110,000 to 150,000 clones, 94% of them singletons. This clone has just a few counts. No antigen is known for it. The clonotype was recovered from a man aged 18 to 29 in good health and CMV-seropositive. The specimen sequenced was PBMCs.

The CDR3 sequence: CASRWGIGVSGNTIYF. In nucleotides, the CDR3 is TGTGCCAGCAGGTGGGGAATCGGGGTCTCTGGAAACACCATATATTTT. The chain couples TRBV2 to TRBJ1-3; D is undetermined. The V gene lost 6 bases and the J gene lost 0 bases, with 15 bases spanning the gap. The CDR3 has 16 residues. Germline lookup yields CDR1 SNHLY and CDR2 FYNNEI.